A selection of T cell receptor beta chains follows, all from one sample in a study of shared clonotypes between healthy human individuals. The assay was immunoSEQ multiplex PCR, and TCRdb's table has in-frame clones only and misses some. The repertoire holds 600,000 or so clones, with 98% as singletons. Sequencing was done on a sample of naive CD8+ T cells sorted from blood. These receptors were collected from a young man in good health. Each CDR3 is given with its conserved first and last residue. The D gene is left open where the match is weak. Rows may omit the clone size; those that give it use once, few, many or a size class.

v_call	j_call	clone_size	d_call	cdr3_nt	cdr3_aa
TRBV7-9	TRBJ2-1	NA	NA	TGTGCCAGCAGCTTAGATGGCGGGTCCTACAATGAGCAGTTCTTC	CASSLDGGSYNEQFF
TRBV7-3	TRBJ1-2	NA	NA	TGTGCCAGCAGCCCCAGCGGGGGAGGCGACTATGGCTACACCTTC	CASSPSGGGDYGYTF
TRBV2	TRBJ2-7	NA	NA	TGTGCCAGCAGTGGGTCGGACTCCTACGAGCAGTACTTC	CASSGSDSYEQYF
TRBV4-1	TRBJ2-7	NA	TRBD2	TGCGCCAGCAGCCAGCTAACTCAGGGAGGGCTCTACGAGCAGTACTTC	CASSQLTQGGLYEQYF
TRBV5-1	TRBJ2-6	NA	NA	TGCGCCAGCGCCAAGGAGGGGGAGGGCCTCGGCGTCCTGACTTTC	CASAKEGEGLGVLTF
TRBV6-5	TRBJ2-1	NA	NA	TGTGCCAGCACAGCGGGTCCCAATGAGCAGTTCTTC	CASTAGPNEQFF
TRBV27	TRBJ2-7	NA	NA	TGTGCCAGCAGTCCTTCTCATACGGGGATGAGGCCCTACGAGCAGTACTTC	CASSPSHTGMRPYEQYF
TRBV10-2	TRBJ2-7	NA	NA	TGCGCCAGCGCTGCATCGTCCGCAGCCGACGAGCAGTACTTC	CASAASSAADEQYF
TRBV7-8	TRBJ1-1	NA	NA	TGTGCCAGCAGCCCTCCGGTACGGAACACTGAAGCTTTCTTT	CASSPPVRNTEAFF
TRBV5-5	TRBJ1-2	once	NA	TGTGCCAGCAGCTTGGTTCACGCCCAAGATTCGAACTATGGCTACACCTTC	CASSLVHAQDSNYGYTF
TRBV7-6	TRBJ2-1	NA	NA	TGTGCCAGCAGCCCCGAAACCGGGACTGTCTACAATGAGCAGTTCTTC	CASSPETGTVYNEQFF
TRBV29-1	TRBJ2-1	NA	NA	TGCAGCGTTGACCGGGACAACCAAGGCAATGAGCAGTTCTTC	CSVDRDNQGNEQFF
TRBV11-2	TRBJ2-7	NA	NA	TGTGCCAGCAGCTTCTTCGGGAGCTCCTACGAGCAGTACTTC	CASSFFGSSYEQYF
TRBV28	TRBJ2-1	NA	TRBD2	TGTGCCAGCAGTTCCTACCGGGAGGGCCCTGAGCAGTTCTTC	CASSSYREGPEQFF
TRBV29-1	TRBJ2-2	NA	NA	TGCAGCGTAGGCCCGGACAGCAGGGAGCTGTTTTTT	CSVGPDSRELFF
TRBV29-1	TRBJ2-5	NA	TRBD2	TGCAGCGTTGTGTGGGGGGGGAGTGTCCAAGAGACCCAGTACTTC	CSVVWGGSVQETQYF
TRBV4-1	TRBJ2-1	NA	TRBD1	TGCGCCAGCAGCCAAGCCGGGACAGGGACGTACAATGAGCAGTTCTTC	CASSQAGTGTYNEQFF
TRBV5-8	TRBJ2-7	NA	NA	TGTGCCAGCAGCCAACGCCCAGGCAGCTACGAGCAGTACTTC	CASSQRPGSYEQYF
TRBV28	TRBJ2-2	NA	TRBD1	TGTGCCAGCAGGACGACAGGGGGCAACACCGGGGAGCTGTTTTTT	CASRTTGGNTGELFF
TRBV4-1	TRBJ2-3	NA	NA	TGCGCCAGCAGCCCCTTGGACAGCACAGATACGCAGTATTTT	CASSPLDSTDTQYF
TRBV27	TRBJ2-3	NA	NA	TGTGCCAGCAGGACCGTAGATACGCAGTATTTT	CASRTVDTQYF
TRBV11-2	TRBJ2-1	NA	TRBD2	TGTGCCAGCAGCTTAGGGACTAGCGGGACGGTAATCGTGGACAATGAGCAGTTCTTC	CASSLGTSGTVIVDNEQFF
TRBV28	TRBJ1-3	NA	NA	TGTGCCAGCAGTTATCCGGGGTTGGCTGGAAACACCATATATTTT	CASSYPGLAGNTIYF
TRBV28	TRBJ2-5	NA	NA	TGTGCCAGCAGTTCGATCTACGACAGTGGGGAGACCCAGTACTTC	CASSSIYDSGETQYF
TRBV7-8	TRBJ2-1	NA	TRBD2	TGTGCCAGCAGCCACCGAACGGGAGGTTACAATGAGCAGTTCTTC	CASSHRTGGYNEQFF
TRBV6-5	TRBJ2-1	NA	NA	TGTGCCAGCAGTTATAGTAGCGGAAACAATGAGCAGTTCTTC	CASSYSSGNNEQFF
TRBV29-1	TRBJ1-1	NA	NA	TGCAGCGTTGAAGGGGAGCCAGGGGCCTTACGGAGCACTGAAGCTTTCTTT	CSVEGEPGALRSTEAFF
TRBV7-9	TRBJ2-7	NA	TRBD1	TGTGCCAGCAGCTTACTGGGACAGACGGGCGAGCAGTACTTC	CASSLLGQTGEQYF
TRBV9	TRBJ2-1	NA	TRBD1	TGTGCCAGCAGCGCAGGGGGCGCCCCCGTTGTGCATGAGCAGTTCTTC	CASSAGGAPVVHEQFF